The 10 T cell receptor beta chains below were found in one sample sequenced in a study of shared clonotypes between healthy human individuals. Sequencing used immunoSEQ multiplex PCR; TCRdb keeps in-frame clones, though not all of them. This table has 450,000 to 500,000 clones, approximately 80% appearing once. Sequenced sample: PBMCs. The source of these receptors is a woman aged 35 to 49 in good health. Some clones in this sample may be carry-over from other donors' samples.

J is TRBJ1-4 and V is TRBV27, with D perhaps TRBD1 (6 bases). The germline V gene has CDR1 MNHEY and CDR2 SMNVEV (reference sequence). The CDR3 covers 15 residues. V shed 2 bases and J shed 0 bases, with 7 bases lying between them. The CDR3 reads CASSLRQATNEKLFF. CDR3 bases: TGTGCCAGCAGTTTAAGACAGGCAACTAATGAAAAACTGTTTTTT.

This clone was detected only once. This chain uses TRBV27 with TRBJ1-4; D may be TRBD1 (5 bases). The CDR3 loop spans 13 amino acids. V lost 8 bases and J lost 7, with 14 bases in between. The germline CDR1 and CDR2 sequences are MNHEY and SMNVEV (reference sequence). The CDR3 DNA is TGTGCCAGCGCCCCAGGGCACGGTGAAAAACTGTTTTTT. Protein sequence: CASAPGHGEKLFF.

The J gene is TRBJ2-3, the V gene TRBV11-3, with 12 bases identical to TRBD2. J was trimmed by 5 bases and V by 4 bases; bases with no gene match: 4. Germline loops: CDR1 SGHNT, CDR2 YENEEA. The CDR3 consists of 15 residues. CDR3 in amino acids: CASSSTSGRGDTQYF. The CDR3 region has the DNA TGTGCCAGCAGCTCGACTAGCGGGAGAGGAGATACGCAGTATTTT. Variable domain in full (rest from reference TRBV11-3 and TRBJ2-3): EAGVVQSPRYKIIEKKQPVAFWCNPISGHNTLYWYLQNLGQGPELLIRYENEEAVDDSQLPKDRFSAERLKGVDSTLKIQPAELGDSAVYLCASSSTSGRGDTQYFGPGTRLTVL.

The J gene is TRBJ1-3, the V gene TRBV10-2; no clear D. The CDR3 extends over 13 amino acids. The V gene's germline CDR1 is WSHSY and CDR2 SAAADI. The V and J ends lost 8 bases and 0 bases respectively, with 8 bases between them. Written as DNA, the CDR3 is TGCGCCAGCCACGGGCCCTCTGGAAACACCATATATTTT. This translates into CASHGPSGNTIYF.

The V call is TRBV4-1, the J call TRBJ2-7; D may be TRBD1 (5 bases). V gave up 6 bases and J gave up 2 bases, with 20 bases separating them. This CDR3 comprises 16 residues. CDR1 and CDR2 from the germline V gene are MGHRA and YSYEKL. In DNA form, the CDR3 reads TGCGCCAGCAGACCAAGGGTTCTGGACATAACCTACGAGCAGTACTTC. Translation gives CASRPRVLDITYEQYF.

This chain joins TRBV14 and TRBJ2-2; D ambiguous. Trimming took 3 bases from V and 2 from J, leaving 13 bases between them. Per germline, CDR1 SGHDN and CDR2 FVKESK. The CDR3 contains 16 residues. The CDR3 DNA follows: TGTGCCAGCAGCCATACCAGCCGGGTCAACACCGGGGAGCTGTTTTTT. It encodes CASSHTSRVNTGELFF.

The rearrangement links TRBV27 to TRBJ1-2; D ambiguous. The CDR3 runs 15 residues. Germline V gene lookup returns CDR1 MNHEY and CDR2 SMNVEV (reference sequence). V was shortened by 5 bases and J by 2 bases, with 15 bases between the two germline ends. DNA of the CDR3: TGTGCCAGCAGTATCTCGGGAAATGGGAACTATGGCTACACCTTC. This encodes CASSISGNGNYGYTF.

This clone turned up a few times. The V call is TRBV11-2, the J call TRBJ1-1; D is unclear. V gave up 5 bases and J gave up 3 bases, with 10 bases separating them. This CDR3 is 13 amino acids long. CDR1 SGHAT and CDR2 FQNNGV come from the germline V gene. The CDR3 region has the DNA TGTGCCAGCAGCAGTCGGAGGTACACTGAAGCTTTCTTT. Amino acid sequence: CASSSRRYTEAFF.

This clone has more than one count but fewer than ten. For the CDR3, the DNA is TGTGCCAGTAGTACTCGCCCCGGGACAGGGGGCAGGAATGAGCAGTTCTTC. Residues: CASSTRPGTGGRNEQFF. The rearrangement uses TRBV19 and TRBJ2-1; 12 bases agree with TRBD1. The CDR3 consists of 17 residues. V lost 4 bases and J lost 7; bases outside the gene matches: 11. The germline gives CDR1 LNHDA, CDR2 SQIVND (reference sequence).

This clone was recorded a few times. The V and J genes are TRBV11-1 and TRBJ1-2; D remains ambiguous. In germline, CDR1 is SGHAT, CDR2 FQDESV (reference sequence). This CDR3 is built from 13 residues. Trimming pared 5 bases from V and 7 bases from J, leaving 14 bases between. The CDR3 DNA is TGTGCCAGCAGCCAAACGGTCCAGGTTGGCTACACCTTC. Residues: CASSQTVQVGYTF. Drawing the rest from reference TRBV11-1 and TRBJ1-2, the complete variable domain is EAEVAQSPRYKITEKSQAVAFWCDPISGHATLYWYRQILGQGPELLVQFQDESVVDDSQLPKDRFSAERLKGVDSTLKIQPAELGDSAMYLCASSQTVQVGYTFGSGTRLTVV.